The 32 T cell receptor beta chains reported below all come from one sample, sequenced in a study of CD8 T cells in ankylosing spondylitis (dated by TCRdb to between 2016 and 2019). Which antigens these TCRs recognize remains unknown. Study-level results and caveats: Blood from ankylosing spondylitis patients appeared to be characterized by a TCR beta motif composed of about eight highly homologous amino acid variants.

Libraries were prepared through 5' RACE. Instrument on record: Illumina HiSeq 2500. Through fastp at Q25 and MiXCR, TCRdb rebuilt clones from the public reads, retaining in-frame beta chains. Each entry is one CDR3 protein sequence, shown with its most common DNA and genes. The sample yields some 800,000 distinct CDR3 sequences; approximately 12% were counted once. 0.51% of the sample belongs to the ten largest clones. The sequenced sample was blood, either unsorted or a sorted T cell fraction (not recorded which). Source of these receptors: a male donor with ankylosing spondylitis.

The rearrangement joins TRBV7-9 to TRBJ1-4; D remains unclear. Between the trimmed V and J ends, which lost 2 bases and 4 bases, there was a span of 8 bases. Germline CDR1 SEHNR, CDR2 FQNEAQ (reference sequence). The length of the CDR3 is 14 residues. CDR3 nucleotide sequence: TGTGCCAGCAGCTTACGGCACGGTAATGAAAAACTGTTTTTT. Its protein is CASSLRHGNEKLFF.

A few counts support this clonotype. CDR3 in DNA: TGTGCCAGCAGCTTACTAGATACAGGGACTGAAGGGATGGAGCAGTACTTC. Amino acids: CASSLLDTGTEGMEQYF. The rearrangement links TRBV5-6 to TRBJ2-7; perhaps D is TRBD1 or TRBD2 (6 bases each). This CDR3 region has 17 residues. Trimming left V 2 bases short and J 7 bases short, with 25 bases between. Per the germline V gene, CDR1 is SGHDT and CDR2 is YYEEEE.

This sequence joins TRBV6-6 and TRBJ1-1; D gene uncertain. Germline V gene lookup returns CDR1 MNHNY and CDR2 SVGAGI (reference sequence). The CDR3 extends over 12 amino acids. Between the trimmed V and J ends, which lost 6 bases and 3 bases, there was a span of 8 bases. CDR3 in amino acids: CASSQRYTEAFF. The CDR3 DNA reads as TGTGCCAGCAGCCAAAGGTACACTGAAGCTTTCTTT.

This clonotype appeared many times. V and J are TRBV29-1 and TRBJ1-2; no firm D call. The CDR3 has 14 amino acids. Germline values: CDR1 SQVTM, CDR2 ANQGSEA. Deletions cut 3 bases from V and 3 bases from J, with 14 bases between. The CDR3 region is CSVDLREGYYGYTF. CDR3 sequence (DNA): TGCAGCGTTGATCTGAGGGAAGGCTACTATGGCTACACCTTC.

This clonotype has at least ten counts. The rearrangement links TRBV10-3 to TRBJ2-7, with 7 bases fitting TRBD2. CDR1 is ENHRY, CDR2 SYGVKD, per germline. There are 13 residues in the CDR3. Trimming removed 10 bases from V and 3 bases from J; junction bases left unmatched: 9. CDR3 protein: CATTSAGFYEQYF. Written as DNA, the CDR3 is TGTGCCACGACCTCAGCGGGATTCTACGAGCAGTACTTC.

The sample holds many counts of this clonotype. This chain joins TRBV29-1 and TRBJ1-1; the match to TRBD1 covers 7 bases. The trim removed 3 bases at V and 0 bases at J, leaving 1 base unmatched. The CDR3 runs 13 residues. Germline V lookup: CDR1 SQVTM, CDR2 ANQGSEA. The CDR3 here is CSVDDRVNTEAFF. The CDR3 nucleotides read TGCAGCGTTGACGACAGGGTGAACACTGAAGCTTTCTTT.

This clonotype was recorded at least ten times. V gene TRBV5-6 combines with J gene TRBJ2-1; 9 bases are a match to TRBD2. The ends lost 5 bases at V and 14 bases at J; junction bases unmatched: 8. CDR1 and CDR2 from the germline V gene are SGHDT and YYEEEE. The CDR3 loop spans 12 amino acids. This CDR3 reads CASSPSRTSEFF. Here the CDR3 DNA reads TGTGCCAGCAGTCCTTCCCGGACTAGCGAGTTCTTC.

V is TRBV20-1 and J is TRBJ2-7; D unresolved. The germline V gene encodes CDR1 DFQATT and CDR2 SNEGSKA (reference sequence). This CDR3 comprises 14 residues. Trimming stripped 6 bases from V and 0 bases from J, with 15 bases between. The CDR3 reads CSAGQAPGSYEQYF. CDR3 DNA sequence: TGCAGTGCCGGCCAAGCTCCCGGCTCCTACGAGCAGTACTTC.

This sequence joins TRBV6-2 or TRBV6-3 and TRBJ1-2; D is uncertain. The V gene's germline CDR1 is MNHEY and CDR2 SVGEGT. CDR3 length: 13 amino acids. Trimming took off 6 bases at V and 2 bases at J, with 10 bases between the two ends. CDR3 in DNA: TGTGCCAGCAGCCACCACCGGAACTATGGCTACACCTTC. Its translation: CASSHHRNYGYTF.

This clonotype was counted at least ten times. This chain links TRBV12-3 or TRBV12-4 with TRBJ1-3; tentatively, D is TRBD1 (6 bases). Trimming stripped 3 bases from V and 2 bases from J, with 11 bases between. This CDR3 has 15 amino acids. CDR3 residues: CASSFHRVTGNTIYF. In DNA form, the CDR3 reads TGTGCCAGCAGTTTCCACAGGGTGACTGGAAACACCATATATTTT.

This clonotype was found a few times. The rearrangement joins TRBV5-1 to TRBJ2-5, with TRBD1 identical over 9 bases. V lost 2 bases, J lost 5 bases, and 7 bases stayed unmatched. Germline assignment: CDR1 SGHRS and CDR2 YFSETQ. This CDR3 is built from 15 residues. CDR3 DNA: TGCGCCAGCAGCTTCTCGACAGGGGGTGAGGAGACCCAGTACTTC. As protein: CASSFSTGGEETQYF.

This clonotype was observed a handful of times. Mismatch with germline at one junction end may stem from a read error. The CDR3 loop reads CARSLEYGRTQYF. The CDR3 nucleotides read TGTGCCAGAAGCTTAGAATACGGCCGGACCCAGTACTTC. This chain uses TRBV7-2 with TRBJ2-5; no firm D call. Germline loops: CDR1 SGHTA, CDR2 FQGNSA. This CDR3 has 13 amino acids.

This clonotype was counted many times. This CDR3 reads CASSPRDTQYF. The CDR3, as DNA: TGTGCCAGCAGCCCTCGCGATACGCAGTATTTT. The genes are TRBV7-2 and TRBJ2-3; no firm D call. V lost 5 bases to trimming and J lost 6 bases, with 6 bases between them. Looked up from germline, CDR1 is SGHTA and CDR2 is FQGNSA. The CDR3 is made up of 11 amino acids. The full variable domain, rest sourced from reference TRBV7-2 and TRBJ2-3, is GAGVSQSPSNKVTEKGKDVELRCDPISGHTALYWYRQSLGQGLEFLIYFQGNSAPDKSGLPSDRFSAERTGGSVSTLTIQRTQQEDSAVYLCASSPRDTQYFGPGTRLTVL.

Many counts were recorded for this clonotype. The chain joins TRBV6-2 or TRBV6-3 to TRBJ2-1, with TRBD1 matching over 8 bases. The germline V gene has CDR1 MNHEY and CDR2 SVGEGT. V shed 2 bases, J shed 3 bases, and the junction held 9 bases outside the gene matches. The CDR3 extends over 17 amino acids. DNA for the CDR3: TGTGCCAGCAGTTACGGGACAGGCCGGTCGTTCTACAATGAGCAGTTCTTC. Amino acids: CASSYGTGRSFYNEQFF.

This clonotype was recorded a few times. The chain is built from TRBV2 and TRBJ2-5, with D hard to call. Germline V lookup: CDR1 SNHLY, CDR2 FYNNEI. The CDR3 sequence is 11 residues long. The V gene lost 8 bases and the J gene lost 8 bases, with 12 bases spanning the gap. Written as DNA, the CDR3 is TGTGCCAGCTTGACCGCAGACACCCAGTACTTC. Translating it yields CASLTADTQYF. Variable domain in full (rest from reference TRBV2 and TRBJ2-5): EPEVTQTPSHQVTQMGQEVILRCVPISNHLYFYWYRQILGQKVEFLVSFYNNEISEKSEIFDDQFSVERPDGSNFTLKIRSTKLEDSAMYFCASLTADTQYFGPGTRLLVL.

CDR3 protein: CSARDHGTGRYEQYF. The CDR3 region has the DNA TGCAGTGCTAGAGATCATGGGACAGGGAGATACGAGCAGTACTTC. This chain links TRBV20-1 with TRBJ2-7, with 9 bases aligning to TRBD1. Unmatched junction bases numbered 7, after V lost 0 bases and J lost 4 bases. Germline CDR1 reads DFQATT; CDR2 reads SNEGSKA (reference sequence). The CDR3 extends over 15 amino acids.

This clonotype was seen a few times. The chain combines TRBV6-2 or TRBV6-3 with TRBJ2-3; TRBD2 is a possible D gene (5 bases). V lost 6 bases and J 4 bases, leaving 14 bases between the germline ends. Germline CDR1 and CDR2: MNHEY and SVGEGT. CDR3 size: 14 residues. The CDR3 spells CASRGDIHPDTQYF. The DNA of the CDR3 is TGTGCCAGCAGGGGAGACATTCACCCAGATACGCAGTATTTT.

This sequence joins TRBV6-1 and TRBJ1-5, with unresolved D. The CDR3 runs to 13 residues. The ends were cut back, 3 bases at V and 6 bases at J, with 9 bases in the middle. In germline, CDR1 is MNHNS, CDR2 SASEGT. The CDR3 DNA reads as TGTGCCAGCAGTGACTTAGGAGGTCAGCCCCAGCATTTT. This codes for CASSDLGGQPQHF.

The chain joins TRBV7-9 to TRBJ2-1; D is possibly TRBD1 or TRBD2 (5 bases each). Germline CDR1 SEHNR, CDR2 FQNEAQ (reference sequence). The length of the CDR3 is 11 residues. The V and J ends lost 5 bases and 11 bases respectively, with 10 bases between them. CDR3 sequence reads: CASSPEGQQFF. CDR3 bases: TGTGCCAGCAGCCCCGAGGGACAGCAGTTCTTC.

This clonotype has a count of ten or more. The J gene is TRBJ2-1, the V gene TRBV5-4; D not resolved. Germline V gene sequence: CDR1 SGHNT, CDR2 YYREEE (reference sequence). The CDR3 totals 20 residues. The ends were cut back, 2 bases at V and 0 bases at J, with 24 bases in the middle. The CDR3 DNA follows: TGTGCCAGCAGCTTCCGACTTCGCACACCCTATCGTAGCTCCTACAATGAGCAGTTCTTC. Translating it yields CASSFRLRTPYRSSYNEQFF.

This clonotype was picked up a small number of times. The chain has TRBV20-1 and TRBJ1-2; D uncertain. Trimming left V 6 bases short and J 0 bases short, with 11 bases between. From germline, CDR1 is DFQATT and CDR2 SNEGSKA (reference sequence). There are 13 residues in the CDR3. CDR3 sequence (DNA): TGCAGTGCACCGGAGAACTCTAACTATGGCTACACCTTC. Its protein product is CSAPENSNYGYTF.

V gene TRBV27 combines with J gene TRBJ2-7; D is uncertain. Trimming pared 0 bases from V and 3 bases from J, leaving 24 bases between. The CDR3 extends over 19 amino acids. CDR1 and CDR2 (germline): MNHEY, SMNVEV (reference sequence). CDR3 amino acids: CASSLSVRLGDWFVYEQYF. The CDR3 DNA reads TGTGCCAGCAGTTTATCTGTTAGATTAGGCGACTGGTTTGTCTACGAGCAGTACTTC.

The CDR3 region is CASNRHLGTEAFF. The CDR3 region has the DNA TGTGCCAGCAACCGGCACCTTGGCACTGAAGCTTTCTTT. The chain couples TRBV27 to TRBJ1-1; D gene ambiguous. Trimming removed 7 bases from V and 4 bases from J, with 13 bases in between. This CDR3 is 13 amino acids long. Germline V gene sequence: CDR1 MNHEY, CDR2 SMNVEV (reference sequence).

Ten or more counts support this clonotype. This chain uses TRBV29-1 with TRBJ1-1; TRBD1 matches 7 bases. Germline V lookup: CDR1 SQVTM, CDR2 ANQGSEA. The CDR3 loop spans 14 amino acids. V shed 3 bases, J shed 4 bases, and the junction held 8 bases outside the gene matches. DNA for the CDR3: TGCAGCGTTGACCCTAGGACAGGCGGCACTGAAGCTTTCTTT. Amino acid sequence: CSVDPRTGGTEAFF.

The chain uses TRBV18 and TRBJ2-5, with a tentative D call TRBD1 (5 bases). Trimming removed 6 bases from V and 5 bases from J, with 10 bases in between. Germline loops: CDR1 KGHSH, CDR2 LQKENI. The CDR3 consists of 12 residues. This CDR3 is CASSSQEETQYF. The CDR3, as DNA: TGTGCCAGCTCTTCACAGGAGGAGACCCAGTACTTC.

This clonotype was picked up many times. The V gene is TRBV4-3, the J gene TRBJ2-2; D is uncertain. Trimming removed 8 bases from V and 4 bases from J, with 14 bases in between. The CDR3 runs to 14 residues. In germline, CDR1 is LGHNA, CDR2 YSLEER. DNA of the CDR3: TGCGCCAGCCGGAGCTACGGGTCCACCGGGGAGCTGTTTTTT. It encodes CASRSYGSTGELFF.

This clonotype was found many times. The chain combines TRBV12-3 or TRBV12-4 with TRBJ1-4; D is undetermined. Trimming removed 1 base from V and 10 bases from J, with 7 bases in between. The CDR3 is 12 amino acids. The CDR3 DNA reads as TGTGCCAGCAGTTTAGAGGGTGCAAAACTGTTTTTT. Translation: CASSLEGAKLFF.

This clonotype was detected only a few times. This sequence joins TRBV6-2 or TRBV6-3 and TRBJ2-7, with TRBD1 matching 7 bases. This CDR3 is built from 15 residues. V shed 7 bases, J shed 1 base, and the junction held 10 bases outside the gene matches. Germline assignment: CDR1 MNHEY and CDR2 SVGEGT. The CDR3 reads CASTIRGIHSYEQYF. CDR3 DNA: TGTGCCAGCACTATCAGGGGGATTCATTCCTACGAGCAGTACTTC.

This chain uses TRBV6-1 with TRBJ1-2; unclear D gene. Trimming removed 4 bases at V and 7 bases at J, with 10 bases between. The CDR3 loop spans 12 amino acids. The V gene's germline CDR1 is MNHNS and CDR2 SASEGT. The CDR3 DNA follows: TGTGCCAGCAGTGCGGCAGGCCTTGGCTACACCTTC. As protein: CASSAAGLGYTF.

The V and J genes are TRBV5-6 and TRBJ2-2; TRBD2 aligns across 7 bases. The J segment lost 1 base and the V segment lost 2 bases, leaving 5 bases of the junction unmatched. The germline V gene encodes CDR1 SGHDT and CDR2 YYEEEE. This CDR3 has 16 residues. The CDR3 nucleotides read TGTGCCAGCAGCTTCATGACTAGCCTGAACACCGGGGAGCTGTTTTTT. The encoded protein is CASSFMTSLNTGELFF.

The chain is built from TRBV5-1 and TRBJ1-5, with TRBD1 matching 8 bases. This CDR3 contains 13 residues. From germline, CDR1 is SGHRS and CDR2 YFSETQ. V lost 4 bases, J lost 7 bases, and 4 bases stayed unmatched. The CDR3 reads CASSTGQGQPQHF. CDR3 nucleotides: TGCGCCAGCAGCACAGGACAGGGCCAGCCCCAGCATTTT.

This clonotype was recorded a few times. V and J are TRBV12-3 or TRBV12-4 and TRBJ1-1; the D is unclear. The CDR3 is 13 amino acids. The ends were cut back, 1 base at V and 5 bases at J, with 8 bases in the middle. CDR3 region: CASSLGGTTEAFF. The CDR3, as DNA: TGTGCCAGCAGTTTAGGAGGCACGACTGAAGCTTTCTTT.